The rows below give T cell receptor beta chains drawn from one sample of a study of T cell clonotyping in hematopoietic cell transplantation. Profiled with immunoSEQ multiplex PCR; TCRdb holds only in-frame clones, not every one. The data show 10,000 to 15,000 clones, approximately 83% seen once. Sequenced material: PBMCs, taken 100 days after allogeneic stem cell transplant. The source is a female patient aged 40-50 years who had an allogeneic stem cell transplant from a related donor, so T cells may come from the graft donor. Some clones in this sample may be carry-over from other donors' samples. Both conserved end residues are part of each CDR3. A D gene is named only where the DNA matches it firmly. Some rows have no size entry. The others give once, few or many, or a class for an expanded clone.

TRBD2	TRBV4-3	.	TRBJ2-7	CASSPSPGGAGFSYEQYF	TGCGCCAGCAGCCCATCTCCCGGGGGGGCAGGATTTTCCTACGAGCAGTACTTC
TRBD2	TRBV19	.	TRBJ2-7	CASSQASGGSYEQYF	TGTGCCAGTAGTCAAGCTAGCGGGGGATCCTACGAGCAGTACTTC
.	TRBV5-6	.	TRBJ1-2	CAGQKGLSSNYGYTF	TGTGCCGGGCAGAAAGGTTTAAGCTCTAACTATGGCTACACCTTC
TRBD2	TRBV11-2	.	TRBJ2-3	CASSSSGRVADTQYF	TGTGCCAGCAGCTCTAGCGGGAGGGTGGCAGATACGCAGTATTTT
.	TRBV4-2	.	TRBJ2-7	CASSQDHASASYEQYF	TGTGCCAGCAGCCAAGATCACGCTAGCGCTAGCTACGAGCAGTACTTC
TRBD2	TRBV4-1	.	TRBJ2-3	CASSQEGATGKGSGRSTDTQYF	TGCGCCAGCAGCCAAGAGGGGGCCACAGGGAAGGGTAGCGGGAGGAGCACAGATACGCAGTATTTT
.	TRBV7-3	.	TRBJ2-1	CASSSWTSGYEQFF	TGTGCCAGCAGCTCTTGGACCTCGGGGTATGAGCAGTTCTTC
.	TRBV19	.	TRBJ2-3	CASEGDTQYF	TGTGCCAGTGAGGGAGATACGCAGTATTTT
.	TRBV2	.	TRBJ1-5	CASSVWRSQGQPQHF	TGTGCCAGCAGTGTGTGGCGGAGCCAGGGTCAGCCCCAGCATTTT
TRBD1	TRBV6-1	.	TRBJ1-2	CASSEAGTGGYGYTF	TGTGCCAGCAGTGAAGCCGGGACAGGGGGCTATGGCTACACCTTC
.	TRBV27	.	TRBJ2-3	CASSLSVQGWTDTQYF	TGTGCCAGCAGTTTATCGGTTCAGGGGTGGACAGATACGCAGTATTTT
TRBD1	TRBV27	.	TRBJ1-2	CASSLSIVATGGSGYTF	TGTGCCAGCAGTTTATCGATAGTAGCGACAGGGGGCTCTGGCTACACCTTC
.	TRBV6-5	.	TRBJ1-2	CASGSQQIYGYTF	TGTGCCAGCGGATCACAGCAAATCTATGGCTACACCTTC
TRBD1	TRBV19	.	TRBJ1-2	CASSIAGTGGFGYTF	TGTGCCAGTAGTATAGCCGGGACAGGGGGCTTTGGCTACACCTTC
.	TRBV28	.	TRBJ2-7	CASSLYYEQYF	TGTGCCAGCAGTTTATATTACGAGCAGTACTTC
TRBD1	TRBV30	few	TRBJ1-1	CAYTGGTEAFF	TGTGCGTACACAGGGGGCACTGAAGCTTTCTTT
TRBD1	TRBV6-1	.	TRBJ2-4	CASSVRTGGNIQYF	TGTGCCAGCAGTGTACGGACAGGCGGCAACATTCAGTACTTC
TRBD1	TRBV10-3	.	TRBJ2-5	CAIRDRGTETQYF	TGTGCCATCAGGGACAGGGGCACGGAGACCCAGTACTTC
TRBD2	TRBV2	.	TRBJ2-7	CASTERGVDEQYF	TGTGCCAGCACCGAACGGGGGGTGGACGAGCAGTACTTC
.	TRBV5-6	.	TRBJ2-5	CASSFSTETQYF	TGTGCCAGCAGCTTCTCCACAGAGACCCAGTACTTC
TRBD1	TRBV2	.	TRBJ1-1	CARDTGTVNTEAFF	TGTGCCAGAGATACCGGGACAGTTAACACTGAAGCTTTCTTT
.	TRBV6-5	once	TRBJ1-2	CASSYLPSNYGYTF	TGTGCCAGCAGTTACCTGCCTTCTAACTATGGCTACACCTTC
TRBD1	TRBV30	.	TRBJ1-1	CAWETGTGGGTEAFF	TGTGCCTGGGAGACCGGGACAGGGGGTGGTACTGAAGCTTTCTTT
TRBD2	TRBV6-5	few	TRBJ2-2	CASRLAGWTGELFF	TGTGCCAGCAGATTAGCGGGATGGACCGGGGAGCTGTTTTTT
.	TRBV4-2	.	TRBJ1-2	CASSPEFGGTIGYTF	TGTGCCAGCAGCCCAGAGTTCGGGGGGACTATTGGCTACACCTTC
.	TRBV6-5	.	TRBJ1-1	CASSSGGRGAFF	TGTGCCAGCAGTTCCGGTGGGCGTGGAGCTTTCTTT
TRBD2	TRBV11-2	medium-sized	TRBJ2-7	CASSLAGATYEQYF	TGTGCCAGCAGCCTAGCGGGAGCCACCTACGAGCAGTACTTC
.	TRBV30	few	TRBJ1-2	CAWSQGHGYGYTF	TGTGCCTGGAGTCAAGGGCATGGCTATGGCTACACCTTC
TRBD1	TRBV5-4	.	TRBJ1-1	CASSLPRQGTVSTEAFF	TGTGCCAGCAGCTTGCCCCGACAGGGGACGGTTTCCACTGAAGCTTTCTTT
.	TRBV19	.	TRBJ2-1	CASSIGVRVGRNEQFF	TGTGCCAGTAGTATAGGTGTCAGGGTTGGTAGGAATGAGCAGTTCTTC
.	TRBV20-1	.	TRBJ2-3	CSAGLDTQYF	TGCAGTGCTGGCTTGGATACGCAGTATTTT
.	TRBV2	.	TRBJ2-3	CASSVLEDTQYF	TGTGCCAGCAGTGTTTTGGAAGATACGCAGTATTTT
TRBD1	TRBV4-2	.	TRBJ1-2	CASSPSRKQGAYGYTF	TGTGCCAGCAGCCCCTCCCGGAAACAGGGGGCTTATGGCTACACCTTC
.	TRBV5-6	.	TRBJ2-5	CASSPPSTGWVLTQYF	TGTGCCAGCAGCCCCCCCTCTACGGGCTGGGTTTTGACCCAGTACTTC
.	TRBV6-1	.	TRBJ1-5	CASSEGLGDLTPQHF	TGTGCCAGCAGTGAAGGATTAGGGGATCTCACGCCCCAGCATTTT
.	TRBV2	.	TRBJ1-1	CASSEVSGHSAFF	TGTGCCAGCAGTGAAGTGTCGGGGCACTCAGCTTTCTTT
.	TRBV10-3	.	TRBJ2-7	CAISGGISYEQYF	TGTGCCATCAGTGGGGGCATCTCCTACGAGCAGTACTTC
.	TRBV6-5	.	TRBJ1-3	CASSYRGTGNTIYF	TGTGCCAGCAGTTACAGGGGAACTGGAAACACCATATATTTT
TRBD2	TRBV4-2	.	TRBJ2-5	CASSQVTSEQETQYF	TGTGCCAGCAGCCAAGTGACTAGCGAGCAAGAGACCCAGTACTTC
.	TRBV7-8	.	TRBJ2-1	CASSGAVSSYNEQFF	TGTGCCAGCAGCGGGGCAGTGAGCTCCTACAATGAGCAGTTCTTC
.	TRBV5-1	.	TRBJ1-2	CASSQDPTTNGYTF	TGCGCCAGCAGTCAGGACCCTACAACTAATGGCTACACCTTC
TRBD1	TRBV25-1	.	TRBJ1-5	CATGQGNQPQHF	TGTGCCACCGGACAGGGTAATCAGCCCCAGCATTTT
.	TRBV5-1	.	TRBJ1-1	CASSAGGDTEAFF	TGCGCCAGCAGCGCGGGGGGGGACACTGAAGCTTTCTTT
.	TRBV10-2	.	TRBJ1-2	CASNTRRSDYGYTF	TGCGCCAGCAATACGAGAAGATCAGACTATGGCTACACCTTC
.	TRBV4-1	medium-sized	TRBJ1-2	CASSQGHHDYGYTF	TGCGCCAGCAGCCAAGGACACCACGACTATGGCTACACCTTC
.	TRBV19	.	TRBJ2-5	CASSQMDSEETQYF	TGTGCCAGTAGTCAGATGGACTCTGAAGAGACCCAGTACTTC
.	TRBV25-1	.	TRBJ2-7	CASSENRYEQYF	TGTGCCAGCAGTGAAAACAGGTACGAGCAGTACTTC
TRBD1	TRBV6-5	.	TRBJ1-1	CASSLDRERTEAFF	TGTGCCAGCAGTTTAGACAGGGAAAGGACTGAAGCTTTCTTT
TRBD1	TRBV19	.	TRBJ2-3	CASSIRTGGLQGFTDTQYF	TGTGCCAGTAGTATTCGGACAGGGGGCCTTCAAGGATTCACAGATACGCAGTATTTT
.	TRBV4-1	.	TRBJ2-7	CASSQRGPYEQYF	TGCGCCAGCAGCCAACGGGGGCCCTACGAGCAGTACTTC
.	TRBV7-8	.	TRBJ2-2	CASSFGSSGELFF	TGTGCCAGCAGCTTTGGATCCTCCGGGGAGCTGTTTTTT
.	TRBV4-1	.	TRBJ1-3	CASSQPTKSSGNTIYF	TGCGCCAGCAGCCAACCGACAAAGAGCTCTGGAAACACCATATATTTT
TRBD1	TRBV25-1	.	TRBJ2-7	CASSGGTGDPYEQYF	TGTGCCAGCAGTGGGGGGACAGGGGATCCCTACGAGCAGTACTTC
TRBD2	TRBV2	.	TRBJ2-1	CASMRLAETYNEQFF	TGTGCCAGCATGAGACTAGCAGAAACCTACAATGAGCAGTTCTTC
.	TRBV27	once	TRBJ1-3	CASSSVRGNTIYF	TGTGCCAGCAGTTCCGTTCGAGGAAACACCATATATTTT